The 31 T cell receptor beta chains reported below all come from one sample, sequenced in a study of cytomegalovirus exposure and HLA in healthy donors. The PCR made use of 60 Vbeta and 13 Jbeta primers. Using immunoSEQ multiplex PCR, the repertoire was profiled, and TCRdb retains in-frame clones only, with some absent. This sample contains fewer than 150,000 clones. Sequencing was carried out using PBMCs. The receptors stem from a woman aged 60 to 75 in good health and CMV-seronegative.

The chain combines TRBV15 with TRBJ1-2; 7 nucleotides match TRBD1. The CDR3 totals 13 residues. V dropped 11 bases and J dropped 3; count of bases not matched to a gene: 9. Germline V gene sequence: CDR1 LNHNV, CDR2 YYDKDF (reference sequence). The chain's CDR3 is CASSQDRDYGYTF. The DNA of the CDR3 is TGTGCCTCATCCCAAGACAGGGACTATGGCTACACCTTC.

The V and J genes are TRBV6-4 and TRBJ2-1; D might be TRBD1 (6 bases). This CDR3 region has 16 residues. Germline CDR1 and CDR2: MRHNA and SNTAGT. V was shortened by 6 bases and J by 0 bases, with 15 bases between the two germline ends. The CDR3 DNA is TGTGCCAGCAGCAGGGGCACAGGGAGCTCCTACAATGAGCAGTTCTTC. Its translation is CASSRGTGSSYNEQFF.

V is TRBV19 and J is TRBJ1-2; no firm D call. The CDR3 extends over 11 amino acids. With 7 bases removed from V and 6 bases from J, the gap between germline ends came to 9 bases. CDR1 LNHDA and CDR2 SQIVND come from the germline V gene (reference sequence). The CDR3 loop is CASMVANGYTF. The CDR3 DNA sequence: TGTGCCAGTATGGTGGCCAATGGCTACACCTTC.

In DNA form, the CDR3 reads TGTGCCACCACGTTGGGAGACGGACTAGCGGGAACCCTCGAGCAGTACTTC. Translating it yields CATTLGDGLAGTLEQYF. V usage is TRBV19 and J usage is TRBJ2-7; 12 bases agree with TRBD2. This CDR3 is built from 17 residues. Germline loops: CDR1 LNHDA, CDR2 SQIVND (reference sequence). V lost 10 bases, J lost 6 bases, and 19 bases stayed unmatched.

This chain joins TRBV19 and TRBJ2-6; tentatively, D is TRBD1 (6 bases). Germline loops: CDR1 LNHDA, CDR2 SQIVND (reference sequence). This CDR3 region has 17 residues. V was shortened by 5 bases and J by 3 bases, with 17 bases between the two germline ends. The CDR3 protein is CASSLIQQGYGANVLTF. The CDR3 nucleotides read TGTGCCAGTAGTTTAATCCAACAGGGTTATGGGGCCAACGTCCTGACTTTC.

The gene calls are TRBV5-4 and TRBJ2-7, with 8 positions matching TRBD2. The V gene's germline CDR1 is SGHNT and CDR2 YYREEE (reference sequence). This CDR3 is built from 14 residues. V lost 4 bases, J lost 7 bases, and 10 bases stayed unmatched. This chain's CDR3 is CASSGTSWAAEQYF. The CDR3 DNA reads as TGTGCCAGCAGCGGGACTAGTTGGGCAGCAGAGCAGTACTTC.

This rearrangement joins TRBV15 to TRBJ2-5; perhaps TRBD2 as D (6 bases). CDR3 length: 16 amino acids. Trimming cost V 0 bases and J 4 bases, with 15 bases left between them. The germline CDR1 and CDR2 sequences are LNHNV and YYDKDF (reference sequence). The CDR3 DNA reads TGTGCCACCAGCAGAGAGCCGGGGACTGGCGTAGAGACCCAGTACTTC. This encodes CATSREPGTGVETQYF.

This chain joins TRBV9 and TRBJ2-3; unclear D gene. This CDR3 region has 16 residues. Deletions cut 0 bases from V and 1 base from J, with 12 bases between. CDR1 is SGDLS, CDR2 YYNGEE, per germline. CDR3 DNA sequence: TGTGCCAGCAGCGTAGAATGGGCGCCGGGCACAGATACGCAGTATTTT. As protein: CASSVEWAPGTDTQYF.

The genes are TRBV28 and TRBJ1-5, with a weak D call TRBD1 (6 bases). Trimming took off 1 base at V and 0 bases at J, with 10 bases between the two ends. The CDR3 is made up of 16 amino acids. Germline V CDR1 and CDR2: MDHEN, SYDVKM. Here the CDR3 reads CASSLYRTDSNQPQHF. The CDR3 DNA is TGTGCCAGCAGTTTATACCGGACAGATAGCAATCAGCCCCAGCATTTT.

The chain employs TRBV15 and TRBJ2-4, with 9 bases matching TRBD1. This CDR3 contains 15 residues. Unmatched junction bases numbered 8, after V lost 4 bases and J lost 7 bases. Germline V gene sequence: CDR1 LNHNV, CDR2 YYDKDF (reference sequence). CDR3 in amino acids: CATSKGAGTGNIQYF. Written as DNA, the CDR3 is TGTGCCACCAGCAAGGGGGCTGGGACAGGGAACATTCAGTACTTC.

In the case of this clone: Other DNA sequences from this sample encode an identical CDR3 as well. The chain links TRBV5-1 to TRBJ2-1; D is possibly TRBD1 (6 bases). There are 13 residues in the CDR3. Trimming pared 4 bases from V and 3 bases from J, leaving 8 bases between. CDR1 is SGHRS and CDR2 is YFSETQ in the germline V gene. The CDR3, as DNA: TGCGCCAGCAGCCAACAGGGCTACAATGAGCAGTTCTTC. Its translation is CASSQQGYNEQFF.

The rearrangement uses TRBV7-8 and TRBJ1-2; TRBD1 matches at 9 bases. The germline V gene encodes CDR1 SGHVS and CDR2 FQNEAQ. The CDR3 runs to 15 residues. The ends lost 4 bases at V and 4 bases at J; junction bases unmatched: 7. The CDR3 protein is CASSSTGQGLYGYTF. The CDR3 DNA sequence: TGTGCCAGCAGCTCTACGGGACAGGGACTCTATGGCTACACCTTC.

The chain joins TRBV5-6 to TRBJ2-7; D may be TRBD2 (6 bases). The V gene lost 1 base and the J gene lost 6 bases, with 23 bases spanning the gap. This CDR3 has 17 residues. Per the germline V gene, CDR1 is SGHDT and CDR2 is YYEEEE. CDR3 sequence: CASSLLATFGGTVEQYF. CDR3 bases: TGTGCCAGCAGCTTGCTTGCTACTTTTGGGGGGACGGTCGAGCAGTACTTC.

V and J are TRBV10-3 and TRBJ2-2, with D maybe TRBD2 (6 bases). Trimming stripped 6 bases from V and 0 bases from J, with 17 bases between. This CDR3 is 17 amino acids long. Germline V lookup: CDR1 ENHRY, CDR2 SYGVKD. CDR3 DNA sequence: TGTGCCATCAGGGGGCATTTGGGACTCGCGAACACCGGGGAGCTGTTTTTT. Its translation is CAIRGHLGLANTGELFF.

This chain joins TRBV6-6 and TRBJ1-1; weak D call: TRBD1 (6 bases). The germline V gene encodes CDR1 MNHNY and CDR2 SVGAGI (reference sequence). With 11 bases removed from V and 2 bases from J, the gap between germline ends came to 15 bases. The CDR3 contains 13 residues. The CDR3 here is CAVVGAGNTEAFF. In DNA, the CDR3 is TGTGCCGTGGTGGGGGCGGGTAACACTGAAGCTTTCTTT.

The chain employs TRBV28 and TRBJ2-7, with D unclear. Germline CDR1 and CDR2: MDHEN and SYDVKM. Trimming cost V 5 bases and J 2 bases, with 16 bases left between them. The CDR3 consists of 15 residues. CDR3 loop: CASSRLGEATYEQYF. In nucleotides, the CDR3 is TGTGCCAGCAGTCGACTCGGAGAGGCGACCTACGAGCAGTACTTC.

V and J are TRBV19 and TRBJ1-4; a weak D match, TRBD1 (6 bases). The germline V gene has CDR1 LNHDA and CDR2 SQIVND (reference sequence). V gave up 6 bases and J gave up 3 bases, with 14 bases separating them. This CDR3 has 15 amino acids. This chain's CDR3 is CASRGHFGPNEKLFF. CDR3 coding DNA: TGTGCCAGTAGGGGACACTTTGGGCCTAATGAAAAACTGTTTTTT.

V usage is TRBV4-2 and J usage is TRBJ2-1; 8 nucleotides align to TRBD2. The CDR3 has 16 residues. Trimming took 0 bases from V and 8 from J; bases not matched to a gene: 9. Germline V lookup: CDR1 LGHNA, CDR2 YNFKEQ. DNA of the CDR3: TGTGCCAGCAGCCAAGATCCGGGACTAGGGGCCTATGAGCAGTTCTTC. Protein sequence: CASSQDPGLGAYEQFF.

The rearrangement uses TRBV27 and TRBJ1-1, with 7 bases lining up with TRBD1. This CDR3 contains 14 residues. V shed 5 bases and J 5 bases; nucleotides not matched to a gene: 8. Germline V lookup: CDR1 MNHEY, CDR2 SMNVEV (reference sequence). CDR3 protein: CASSIRQGGTEAFF. The CDR3 nucleotides read TGTGCCAGCAGTATAAGACAGGGCGGAACTGAAGCTTTCTTT.

The chain joins TRBV11-2 to TRBJ2-7; 9 bases map to TRBD2. The trim removed 1 base at V and 4 bases at J, leaving 11 bases unmatched. The CDR3 is made up of 17 amino acids. The germline CDR1 and CDR2 sequences are SGHAT and FQNNGV. CDR3 sequence (DNA): TGTGCCAGCAGCTTAGTCTGGGCTAGCGGGGTCATTTACGAGCAGTACTTC. Translated: CASSLVWASGVIYEQYF.

J is TRBJ2-4 and V is TRBV10-1; a weak D match, TRBD2 (6 bases). Deletions cut 0 bases from V and 1 base from J, with 10 bases between. Germline loops: CDR1 WNHNN, CDR2 SYGVQD (reference sequence). CDR3 length equals 16 residues. DNA of the CDR3: TGCGCCAGCAGTGAGTCGGGCGGGATGGCCAAAAACATTCAGTACTTC. It specifies CASSESGGMAKNIQYF.

This chain joins TRBV10-3 and TRBJ2-1; TRBD2 agrees at 14 bases. Germline V CDR1 and CDR2: ENHRY, SYGVKD. The V gene end was trimmed by 9 bases and the J gene end by 8 bases; junction bases not matched to a gene: 6. This CDR3 has 14 amino acids. CDR3 bases: TGTGCCATGGCCGGGACTAGCGGGAGATATGAGCAGTTCTTC. Translating gives CAMAGTSGRYEQFF.

The chain uses TRBV6-1 and TRBJ1-3, with D possibly TRBD1 on 6 matching bases. Germline loops: CDR1 MNHNS, CDR2 SASEGT. V was trimmed by 6 bases and J by 4 bases, leaving 16 bases between them. The CDR3 has 15 residues. CDR3 residues: CASRASGRGGNTIYF. The CDR3 coding sequence is TGTGCCAGCAGGGCGAGCGGCAGGGGAGGAAACACCATATATTTT.

The V gene is TRBV10-2, the J gene TRBJ1-6; weak D call: TRBD1 (5 bases). Deletions cut 4 bases from V and 0 bases from J, with 10 bases between. Germline V gene lookup returns CDR1 WSHSY and CDR2 SAAADI. CDR3 length: 16 residues. In DNA, the CDR3 is TGCGCCAGCAGTGGGGGGGGGAGCTCCTATAATTCACCCCTCCACTTT. It specifies CASSGGGSSYNSPLHF.

This chain connects TRBV28 to TRBJ1-4; D is unclear. Germline V gene lookup returns CDR1 MDHEN and CDR2 SYDVKM. The V end was cut by 1 base, the J end by 0 bases, with 9 bases between. CDR3 length equals 16 residues. CDR3 in amino acids: CASSLYLRATNEKLFF. The CDR3 nucleotides are TGTGCCAGCAGTTTATATCTTCGTGCAACTAATGAAAAACTGTTTTTT.

V and J are TRBV2 and TRBJ1-2, with unresolved D. V was clipped by 3 bases and J by 4 bases, with 15 bases between them. The CDR3 loop spans 15 amino acids. CDR1 SNHLY and CDR2 FYNNEI come from the germline V gene. The CDR3 bases are TGTGCCAGCAGTGAGAGAGAACAAGGCGGCTATGGCTACACCTTC. It is translated as CASSEREQGGYGYTF.

The genes are TRBV9 and TRBJ2-5, with D perhaps TRBD1 (6 bases). TRBJ2-7 matches the DNA end more closely, so the J call is doubtful. Looked up from germline, CDR1 is SGDLS and CDR2 is YYNGEE. This CDR3 contains 14 residues. CDR3 residues: CASSVGTHSYEQYF. CDR3 nucleotides: TGTGCCAGCAGCGTGGGGACACACTCCTACGAGCAGTACTTC.

The rearrangement joins TRBV19 to TRBJ1-5; no clear D gene. Trimming left V 7 bases short and J 0 bases short, with 10 bases between. Germline values: CDR1 LNHDA, CDR2 SQIVND (reference sequence). The CDR3 is made up of 14 amino acids. The CDR3 here is CASNEQYSNQPQHF. The DNA for the CDR3 is TGTGCCAGTAACGAACAGTATAGCAATCAGCCCCAGCATTTT.

The chain links TRBV6-6 to TRBJ1-1; TRBD1 aligns across 8 bases. V was clipped by 3 bases and J by 1 base; unmatched bases: 7. CDR3 length: 16 residues. Germline loops: CDR1 MNHNY, CDR2 SVGAGI (reference sequence). In DNA form, the CDR3 reads TGTGCCAGCAGTTATATTTCCGGGACAGGGAACACTGAAGCTTTCTTT. Amino acids: CASSYISGTGNTEAFF.

This chain links TRBV5-1 with TRBJ1-2, with unresolved D. The CDR3 totals 13 residues. Trimming cost V 1 base and J 5 bases, with 9 bases left between them. CDR1 and CDR2 from the germline V gene are SGHRS and YFSETQ. CDR3 in DNA: TGCGCCAGCAGCTTGTCCAGTTCTTATGGCTACACCTTC. Translation gives CASSLSSSYGYTF.

The chain employs TRBV7-3 and TRBJ2-3; 7 bases line up with TRBD2. This CDR3 is built from 15 residues. CDR1 is SGHTA, CDR2 FQGTGA, per germline. V dropped 1 base and J dropped 6; count of bases not matched to a gene: 7. CDR3 protein: CASSLMAHGGDTQYF. The DNA for the CDR3 is TGTGCCAGCAGCTTAATGGCTCACGGGGGGGATACGCAGTATTTT.